The TCR beta chain described here comes from a study of CD8+ T cells in alopecia areata (dated by TCRdb to 2016 to 2019). About the study as a whole: Treated patients were enrolled in an open-label pilot trial of oral tofacitinib, 5 to 10 mg twice daily, for moderate-to-severe alopecia areata. Scalp clonality was compared across normal scalp (n=4), patchy alopecia areata scalp (n=8), and alopecia totalis/universalis scalp (n=8). Human TCRbeta sequencing covered scalp tissue and sorted CD4+ and CD8+ peripheral blood T cells from patchy and totalis/universalis alopecia areata patients and healthy controls. RNA was extracted with the PAXgene miRNA kit for fixed scalp, the miRNeasy kit for PBMCs, and the RNeasy kit for mouse skin. Patients stayed on tofacitinib for 6 to 18 months and then had 6 months of follow-up off drug so that delayed response and recurrence could be assessed. Disease severity in treated patients was measured with the SALT score, which quantifies the percentage of affected scalp surface area. The study used high-throughput TCRbeta sequencing to examine T cell clonal expansion in alopecia areata, in both the C3H/HeJ mouse model and human patients. immunoSEQ multiplex PCR using 35 Vbeta forward primers and 13 Jbeta reverse primers was used to amplify TCRbeta CDR3 regions. Patients on tofacitinib were biopsied at baseline and after 4 and 24 weeks of treatment, and several of the patients also had a later scalp biopsy.

Library preparation was by the immunoSEQ multiplex PCR assay. To provide template for TCR sequencing, every sample had RNA extracted and reverse transcribed into cDNA. SuperScript III was used for first-strand cDNA synthesis, primed with a 2:1 mix of oligo-dT and random hexamers. A synthetic immune receptor repertoire was used to gauge amplification bias, and whatever bias remained was removed computationally. On the study's bioinformatics: After raw reads were preprocessed to remove errors, the CDR3 was defined following IMGT conventions as running from the conserved cysteine to phenylalanine. Clonality was calculated as 1 minus Shannon entropy normalized by log2 of the number of productive unique TCRs. Whether each scalp clone was CD4 or CD8 was inferred by checking scalp TCRbeta sequences against the CD4 and CD8 repertoires from sorted blood. What TCRdb holds here is the immuneACCESS table cut down to in-frame rearrangements. Part of the clones is not present; checked against another copy, under half of the missing clones reflect an unresolved V gene, and the others are unexplained. From that table come the V and J calls and clone size; the DNA was used to work out D and trimming. Across this sample there are around 150,000 clones, with less than 70% seen only once. The ten largest account for 14% of the sample.

Reading the label with the study, this specimen's time point is: roughly 24 weeks on oral tofacitinib. The label giving this sample's treatment or condition can be read as: oral pan-JAK inhibitor, 5-10 mg twice daily. Lesional scalp punch biopsies and peripheral blood were obtained from alopecia areata patients. PBMCs were isolated by density centrifugation and stained for CD3, CD4 and CD8, and CD4+ and CD8+ T cells were sorted on a FACSAria. Of note for this clone: The antigen it binds to is not known. No much larger clonotype is one base removed from it; base qualities were not supplied.

Looking up the germline V gene yields CDR1 SQVTM and CDR2 ANQGSEA. V drops 6 bases and J drops 4 bases, leaving 12 bases in between. The CDR3 runs 12 amino acids, cysteine and phenylalanine included. Only the CDR3 DNA stays, 36 bases, in frame from base 1. The full study reports these points: With tofacitinib, both scalp clonality and the number of expanded CD8+ clones among the top 100 scalp clones went down significantly. Many expanded lesional clones were found to persist in scalp and blood during tofacitinib treatment, and relapse after treatment cessation may be partly explained by this persistence. Compared with mice, TCR sequences shared between patients were less clear, possibly partly because of HLA diversity across the patient population. Higher clonality and more expanded CD8+ clones were observed in lesional scalp than in normal scalp, particularly in alopecia totalis/universalis, a finding suggestive of antigenic drive. Scalp TCR repertoire analysis is complicated because resident alphabeta T cells in normal human skin are also sequenced, whereas mouse skin is dominated by gammadelta T cells. Because the treated cohort was small and had only one nonresponder, larger studies are needed to examine links between baseline CD8+ expansion and response.

Sequenced here: CD4+ T cells sorted from blood, sampled at week 24, from a patient treated with tofacitinib. The clonotype originates from a human donor with alopecia areata. The chain is made from TRBV29-1 and TRBJ1-1; a weak D assignment points to TRBD1 (6 bases agree). The nucleotide sequence reads TGCAGCGTGCAGGGGTGGGTCACTGAAGCTTTCTTT. It translates to CSVQGWVTEAFF.